These T cell receptor beta chains were read from a single sample in a study of tumor-infiltrating lymphocytes in localized non-small cell lung cancer. Generated by immunoSEQ multiplex PCR, the TCRdb table keeps only in-frame clones and is missing some. Of fewer than 20,000 clones in the sample, 69% were seen once. Sequencing input: lung tumor tissue. Receptors originate from a human donor with non-small cell lung cancer. The CDR3 runs from the conserved cysteine through the conserved F or W. D genes are given only for firm matches. Rows may omit the clone size; those that give it use once, few, many or a size class.

V gene	clone size	J gene	D gene	CDR3 length	CDR3 protein	CDR3 DNA
TRBV30	NA	TRBJ2-1	NA	15	CAWNPDSYSYNEQFF	TGTGCCTGGAATCCGGACTCCTACTCCTACAATGAGCAGTTCTTC
TRBV10-3	NA	TRBJ1-1	NA	11	CAISEGAEAFF	TGTGCCATCAGTGAGGGGGCTGAAGCTTTCTTT
TRBV28	few	TRBJ2-1	NA	13	CASRPPSIYEQFF	TGTGCCAGCAGACCCCCTAGCATCTATGAGCAGTTCTTC
TRBV19	NA	TRBJ2-7	NA	16	CASSIEAASGSYEQYF	TGTGCCAGTAGTATAGAGGCGGCGTCAGGTTCCTACGAGCAGTACTTC
TRBV5-6	NA	TRBJ2-7	NA	14	CASSLGMERGEQYF	TGTGCCAGCAGCTTGGGGATGGAAAGGGGCGAGCAGTACTTC
TRBV28	NA	TRBJ2-7	TRBD1	13	CASTLQGSYEQYF	TGTGCCAGCACGTTACAGGGGTCGTACGAGCAGTACTTC
TRBV5-1	NA	TRBJ2-5	TRBD2	16	CASSLGVSGSPRTQYF	TGCGCCAGCAGCTTGGGGGTTAGCGGGAGCCCGAGAACCCAGTACTTC
TRBV4-1	NA	TRBJ2-2	NA	15	CASSQVDFNTGELFF	TGCGCCAGCAGCCAAGTGGACTTCAACACCGGGGAGCTGTTTTTT
TRBV19	few	TRBJ2-3	TRBD2	14	CASSSRWGGDTQYF	TGTGCCAGTAGTTCTCGTTGGGGGGGAGATACGCAGTATTTT
TRBV4-3	few	TRBJ2-3	NA	14	CASSQGAQGDTQYF	TGCGCCAGCAGCCAAGGGGCTCAAGGGGATACGCAGTATTTT
TRBV7-2	NA	TRBJ2-1	NA	11	CASSLDRAQFF	TGTGCCAGCAGCTTAGACAGGGCGCAGTTCTTC
TRBV5-1	NA	TRBJ2-6	NA	17	CASSLEAGITGANVLTF	TGCGCCAGCAGCTTGGAGGCAGGCATAACTGGGGCCAACGTCCTGACTTTC
TRBV6-4	NA	TRBJ1-2	TRBD1	13	CASSPLQGAGYTF	TGTGCCAGCAGTCCCTTACAGGGGGCTGGCTACACCTTC
TRBV6-6	NA	TRBJ2-2	NA	13	CASSAGETGELFF	TGTGCCAGCAGTGCAGGGGAAACCGGGGAGCTGTTTTTT
TRBV7-2	once	TRBJ2-1	TRBD2	17	CASSLGGTGGLYNEQFF	TGTGCCAGCAGCTTAGGGGGTACGGGAGGGCTATACAATGAGCAGTTCTTC
TRBV5-4	NA	TRBJ2-7	TRBD1	17	CASSQVWTGRPREEQYF	TGTGCCAGCAGCCAAGTTTGGACAGGGCGACCACGGGAGGAGCAGTACTTC
TRBV6-6	NA	TRBJ1-2	NA	12	CAAAWTNYGYTF	TGTGCCGCAGCTTGGACTAACTATGGCTACACCTTC
TRBV11-2	NA	TRBJ1-5	NA	16	CASSLGTGLRQQPQHF	TGTGCCAGCAGCTTAGGTACAGGTCTTAGGCAACAGCCCCAGCATTTT
TRBV25-1	once	TRBJ2-5	NA	18	CASSESLRFFGGRETQYF	TGTGCCAGCAGTGAAAGTCTAAGATTTTTCGGGGGGCGAGAGACCCAGTACTTC
TRBV5-6	few	TRBJ1-1	TRBD1	14	CASSLFDRATEAFF	TGTGCCAGCAGCTTGTTCGACAGGGCCACTGAAGCTTTCTTT
TRBV7-2	once	TRBJ2-1	NA	17	CASSTSVGGGAYNEQFF	TGTGCCAGCAGCACAAGCGTGGGCGGGGGCGCCTACAATGAGCAGTTCTTC
TRBV12-2	NA	TRBJ2-1	NA	17	CASRKSPLAGEYNEQFF	TGTGCAAGTCGAAAAAGCCCTCTAGCGGGAGAGTACAATGAGCAGTTCTTC
TRBV7-7	medium-sized	TRBJ2-2	TRBD2	16	CASTPGLAGGTGELFF	TGTGCTAGCACCCCAGGACTAGCGGGCGGCACCGGGGAGCTGTTTTTT
TRBV15	NA	TRBJ2-1	NA	16	CATSRDGWDTDNEQFF	TGTGCCACCAGCAGAGATGGGTGGGACACGGACAATGAGCAGTTCTTC
TRBV5-1	NA	TRBJ1-2	NA	14	CASSLEWGYYGYTF	TGCGCCAGCAGCCTGGAATGGGGTTACTATGGCTACACCTTC
TRBV7-9	NA	TRBJ2-7	NA	13	CASSLDSFHEQYF	TGTGCCAGCAGCTTGGACAGTTTCCACGAGCAGTACTTC
TRBV30	NA	TRBJ2-7	TRBD1	15	CAWSPGQGAWDEQYF	TGTGCCTGGAGTCCGGGACAGGGGGCGTGGGACGAGCAGTACTTC
TRBV2	NA	TRBJ2-5	TRBD2	13	CASSSGEEETQYF	TGTGCCAGCAGTAGCGGGGAAGAAGAGACCCAGTACTTC
TRBV21-1	medium-sized	TRBJ2-7	NA	16	CASSRLSRFFSYEQYF	TGTGCCAGCAGCCGTCTCTCCAGATTCTTCTCCTACGAGCAGTACTTC
TRBV19	NA	TRBJ2-5	NA	14	CASSKMSAGKTQYF	TGTGCCAGTAGTAAGATGTCGGCAGGAAAGACCCAGTACTTC
TRBV7-8	few	TRBJ2-2	NA	16	CASSLPRPRDTGELFF	TGTGCCAGCAGCTTACCCCGTCCACGGGACACCGGGGAGCTGTTTTTT
TRBV19	NA	TRBJ2-1	NA	11	CASSVLNEQFF	TGTGCCAGTAGTGTACTAAATGAGCAGTTCTTC
TRBV6-1	NA	TRBJ1-3	NA	16	CASSEVASGSGNTIYF	TGTGCCAGCAGTGAGGTCGCTTCTGGATCTGGAAACACCATATATTTT
TRBV5-1	NA	TRBJ2-3	NA	15	CASSPISVVTDTQYF	TGCGCCAGCAGCCCCATATCGGTAGTCACAGATACGCAGTATTTT
TRBV11-1	NA	TRBJ1-5	NA	15	CASSLGSGNGQPQHF	TGTGCCAGCAGCTTAGGGTCCGGGAACGGTCAGCCCCAGCATTTT
TRBV30	NA	TRBJ1-3	TRBD1	18	CAWSVLSRQGTTGNTIYF	TGTGCCTGGAGTGTACTGTCGAGACAGGGGACTACTGGAAACACCATATATTTT
TRBV9	few	TRBJ2-5	NA	14	CASKGGQRAETQYF	TGTGCCAGCAAGGGGGGCCAGAGGGCGGAGACCCAGTACTTC
TRBV5-1	NA	TRBJ1-2	NA	13	CASSRTGSDGYTF	TGCGCCAGCAGCCGTACAGGGAGTGATGGCTACACCTTC
TRBV5-1	NA	TRBJ2-5	TRBD1	15	CASSKTTGGGETQYF	TGCGCCAGCAGCAAAACGACAGGGGGGGGAGAGACCCAGTACTTC
TRBV6-1	NA	TRBJ1-3	NA	16	CASSETLDSSGNTIYF	TGTGCCAGCAGTGAAACCCTGGACAGCTCTGGAAACACCATATATTTT
TRBV6-6	NA	TRBJ1-1	NA	13	CASTSNGNTEAFF	TGTGCCAGCACATCAAACGGGAACACTGAAGCTTTCTTT
TRBV6-5	NA	TRBJ2-5	NA	11	CASSTRETQYF	TGTGCCAGCAGTACTCGAGAGACCCAGTACTTC
TRBV18	NA	TRBJ2-5	TRBD1	15	CASSPRTGNQETQYF	TGTGCCAGCTCACCACGGACAGGGAACCAAGAGACCCAGTACTTC
TRBV30	NA	TRBJ1-2	NA	12	CAWSVSSYGYTF	TGTGCCTGGAGTGTGTCAAGCTATGGCTACACCTTC
TRBV7-7	NA	TRBJ2-1	TRBD1	13	CASSTGGPNEQFF	TGTGCTAGCAGCACAGGGGGCCCTAATGAGCAGTTCTTC
TRBV11-3	NA	TRBJ2-7	TRBD2	14	CASSLGEGSYEQYF	TGTGCCAGCAGCTTAGGGGAGGGATCCTACGAGCAGTACTTC
TRBV29-1	NA	TRBJ2-7	TRBD1	14	CSVEADRGPYEQYF	TGCAGCGTTGAAGCGGACAGGGGGCCTTACGAGCAGTACTTC
TRBV18	NA	TRBJ1-1	TRBD1	15	CASSLDRGRGTEAFF	TGTGCCAGCTCACTGGACAGGGGGCGGGGCACTGAAGCTTTCTTT
TRBV30	NA	TRBJ2-3	NA	12	CAWSKNRDTQYF	TGTGCCTGGTCAAAGAACCGAGATACGCAGTATTTT
TRBV6-5	NA	TRBJ2-7	NA	15	CASSYSFRGGYEQYF	TGTGCCAGCAGTTACTCGTTCAGGGGAGGCTACGAGCAGTACTTC
TRBV6-5	few	TRBJ2-7	TRBD2	16	CASSYSQLAGAYEQYF	TGTGCCAGCAGTTACTCTCAACTAGCGGGAGCCTACGAGCAGTACTTC
TRBV9	NA	TRBJ2-6	TRBD2	16	CASSVGGNSGANVLTF	TGTGCCAGCAGCGTGGGAGGGAACTCTGGGGCCAACGTCCTGACTTTC
TRBV7-9	few	TRBJ1-1	TRBD1	16	CASSLGRGLQDTEAFF	TGTGCCAGCAGCTTAGGTAGGGGGCTACAGGACACTGAAGCTTTCTTT